These 19 T cell receptor beta chains share one sample of origin, sequenced in a study of cytomegalovirus exposure and HLA in healthy donors. The PCR used 60 Vbeta and 13 Jbeta primers. This table comes from immunoSEQ multiplex PCR, and its TCRdb copy is limited to in-frame clones, with some not included. The data hold about 120,000 clones, with roughly 14% observed a single time. The sample taken for sequencing was PBMCs. These receptor sequences come from a woman younger than 35 in good health and CMV-seronegative.

This clone was seen a handful of times. The chain couples TRBV2 to TRBJ1-5, with D maybe TRBD1 (6 bases). This CDR3 is built from 15 residues. V lost 8 bases and J 2 bases, leaving 16 bases between the germline ends. The germline V gene encodes CDR1 SNHLY and CDR2 FYNNEI. The DNA for the CDR3 is TGTGCCAGCCGTGTGGGGGCGGCAGGCAATCAGCCCCAGCATTTT. Translated: CASRVGAAGNQPQHF.

This clone was counted only a few times. The chain combines TRBV4-1 with TRBJ1-1, with TRBD1 matching 12 bases. Trimming at V came to 6 bases and at J to 5 bases, leaving 4 bases not matched to a gene. Per germline, CDR1 MGHRA and CDR2 YSYEKL. This CDR3 has 14 residues. The CDR3 DNA reads as TGCGCCAGCAGGGGACAGGGGGCGAAAACTGAAGCTTTCTTT. It is translated as CASRGQGAKTEAFF.

This sequence joins TRBV2 and TRBJ2-2; a possible D gene is TRBD1 (6 bases). The CDR3 spans 17 residues. The germline V and J ends were trimmed by 6 bases and 3 bases, with 20 bases remaining between them. The V gene's germline CDR1 is SNHLY and CDR2 FYNNEI. CDR3 sequence reads: CASRVEETGYYTGELFF. The CDR3 DNA reads TGTGCCAGCAGAGTTGAAGAGACAGGATATTACACCGGGGAGCTGTTTTTT.

This chain connects TRBV10-3 to TRBJ1-3, with D perhaps TRBD1 (6 bases). This CDR3 region has 16 residues. Looked up from germline, CDR1 is ENHRY and CDR2 is SYGVKD. Trimming stripped 0 bases from V and 0 bases from J, with 9 bases between. CDR3 sequence reads: CAISESDSRSGNTIYF. The CDR3 coding sequence is TGTGCCATCAGTGAGTCGGACAGCCGCTCTGGAAACACCATATATTTT.

This chain links TRBV14 with TRBJ2-5, with unresolved D. The CDR3 spans 14 residues. Looked up from germline, CDR1 is SGHDN and CDR2 is FVKESK. V was trimmed by 1 base and J by 5 bases, leaving 11 bases between them. CDR3 protein: CASSQAGTPETQYF. The CDR3 region has the DNA TGTGCCAGCAGCCAAGCAGGTACCCCGGAGACCCAGTACTTC.

In this sample, this clone turned up a few times. The chain employs TRBV19 and TRBJ1-1; maybe TRBD1 (5 bases). The V end lost 3 bases, the J end lost 0 bases, and 8 bases lay between the germline ends. Germline CDR1 reads LNHDA; CDR2 reads SQIVND (reference sequence). The CDR3 sequence is 14 residues long. The CDR3 protein is CASSMGGMNTEAFF. In DNA form, the CDR3 reads TGTGCCAGTAGTATGGGGGGGATGAACACTGAAGCTTTCTTT.

In its sample, this clone was seen a few times. V gene TRBV7-6 combines with J gene TRBJ2-7, with a possible D match to TRBD2 (5 bases). This CDR3 has 15 amino acids. Germline V lookup: CDR1 SGHVS, CDR2 FNYEAQ. V was pared by 0 bases and J by 4 bases, with 13 bases between. CDR3 protein: CASSLALGRGYEQYF. The CDR3 DNA is TGTGCCAGCAGCTTAGCTTTGGGTCGGGGTTACGAGCAGTACTTC.

This chain links TRBV6-1 with TRBJ2-7; D is uncertain. The germline V gene encodes CDR1 MNHNS and CDR2 SASEGT. This CDR3 has 16 residues. Trimming cost V 0 bases and J 0 bases, with 12 bases left between them. CDR3 bases: TGTGCCAGCAGTGAAGCTCTTTTTCTTTACTCCTACGAGCAGTACTTC. Protein product: CASSEALFLYSYEQYF.

This clone has more than one count but fewer than ten. CDR3: CSVPDSILNTEAFF. Here the CDR3 DNA reads TGCAGCGTGCCGGACAGTATCCTGAACACTGAAGCTTTCTTT. The V and J genes are TRBV29-1 and TRBJ1-1; D perhaps matches TRBD1 (6 bases). The germline CDR1 and CDR2 sequences are SQVTM and ANQGSEA. This CDR3 region has 14 residues. The V end was cut by 6 bases, the J end by 0 bases, with 14 bases between.

This clone was recorded a few times. The rearrangement uses TRBV27 and TRBJ1-1; maybe TRBD1 (6 bases). The CDR3 sequence is 18 residues long. With 1 base removed from V and 0 bases from J, the gap between germline ends came to 18 bases. CDR1 is MNHEY, CDR2 SMNVEV, per germline (reference sequence). CDR3: CASSLLGLGARMNTEAFF. The CDR3 nucleotides read TGTGCCAGCAGTTTATTGGGGTTGGGGGCCAGAATGAACACTGAAGCTTTCTTT.

The chain carries TRBV7-2 and TRBJ2-7, with TRBD2 matching 8 bases. CDR3 length: 15 amino acids. CDR1 is SGHTA, CDR2 FQGNSA, per germline. Losses at the gene ends were 7 bases for V and 7 bases for J; bases not matched to a gene: 15. The CDR3 loop reads CASIPPGGPPDEQYF. CDR3 nucleotides: TGTGCCAGCATCCCCCCGGGGGGGCCCCCGGATGAGCAGTACTTC. Together with reference TRBV7-2 and TRBJ2-7, the CDR3 gives the full variable domain: GAGVSQSPSNKVTEKGKDVELRCDPISGHTALYWYRQSLGQGLEFLIYFQGNSAPDKSGLPSDRFSAERTGGSVSTLTIQRTQQEDSAVYLCASIPPGGPPDEQYFGPGTRLTVT.

This clone was found a few times. The chain links TRBV7-6 to TRBJ1-2; TRBD1 matches 8 bases. V was clipped by 8 bases and J by 0 bases; unmatched bases: 2. This CDR3 is 13 amino acids long. Per the germline V gene, CDR1 is SGHVS and CDR2 is FNYEAQ. CDR3 region: CASGQGPNYGYTF. Written as DNA, the CDR3 is TGTGCCAGCGGACAGGGCCCTAACTATGGCTACACCTTC.

The CDR3 nucleotides are TGTGCCAGTAGTACACAGGGGAACTATGGCTACACCTTC. Translating it yields CASSTQGNYGYTF. V usage is TRBV19 and J usage is TRBJ1-2; TRBD1 matches 7 bases. Trimming took 4 bases from V and 2 from J; bases not matched to a gene: 1. The CDR3 extends over 13 amino acids. From germline, CDR1 is LNHDA and CDR2 SQIVND (reference sequence).

A few counts support this clone. The gene calls are TRBV5-1 and TRBJ1-2, with unresolved D. The germline gives CDR1 SGHRS, CDR2 YFSETQ. Trimming stripped 0 bases from V and 2 bases from J, with 5 bases between. The CDR3 runs to 13 residues. The CDR3, as DNA: TGCGCCAGCAGCTTGGCAGTGAACTATGGCTACACCTTC. Amino acid sequence: CASSLAVNYGYTF. Full variable domain (remainder filled in from reference TRBV5-1 and TRBJ1-2): KAGVTQTPRYLIKTRGQQVTLSCSPISGHRSVSWYQQTPGQGLQFLFEYFSETQRNKGNFPGRFSGRQFSNSRSEMNVSTLELGDSALYLCASSLAVNYGYTFGSGTRLTVV.

This clone appeared a single time. V is TRBV5-1 and J is TRBJ2-7; 7 bases agree with TRBD1. The CDR3 contains 15 residues. Germline V lookup: CDR1 SGHRS, CDR2 YFSETQ. V dropped 7 bases and J dropped 3; count of bases not matched to a gene: 13. Here the CDR3 reads CASDDRAQGLYEQYF. The CDR3 DNA sequence: TGCGCCAGCGACGACAGGGCCCAGGGGCTCTACGAGCAGTACTTC.

The J gene is TRBJ1-6, the V gene TRBV4-1; 9 bases line up with TRBD1. The CDR3 is made up of 16 amino acids. The germline V gene encodes CDR1 MGHRA and CDR2 YSYEKL. Trimming cost V 3 bases and J 10 bases; bases outside gene matches: 10. CDR3 amino acids: CASSHPGTGSVSPLHF. As DNA, the CDR3 is TGCGCCAGCAGCCATCCCGGGACAGGGTCTGTCTCACCCCTCCACTTT.

The V and J genes are TRBV23-1 and TRBJ1-1, with D tentatively TRBD1 (5 bases). TRBV23-1 is designated an ORF whose function remains uncertain. This CDR3 has 17 amino acids. V lost 0 bases and J lost 0, with 14 bases in between. This chain's CDR3 is CASSQSRPDTLNTEAFF. CDR3 coding DNA: TGCGCCAGCAGTCAATCGAGACCGGACACCCTGAACACTGAAGCTTTCTTT.

The gene calls are TRBV9 and TRBJ2-1; TRBD1 agrees at 9 bases. CDR3 length: 16 amino acids. Germline values: CDR1 SGDLS, CDR2 YYNGEE. V dropped 0 bases and J dropped 6; count of bases not matched to a gene: 7. The CDR3 reads CASSVARDRAANEQFF. CDR3 in DNA: TGTGCCAGCAGCGTAGCTAGGGACAGGGCCGCCAATGAGCAGTTCTTC.

This clone was counted a few times. The chain is built from TRBV5-6 and TRBJ2-5; D may be TRBD1 (6 bases). With 0 bases removed from V and 7 bases from J, the gap between germline ends came to 10 bases. Germline CDR1 is SGHDT and CDR2 is YYEEEE. The CDR3 is 13 residues long. CDR3 amino acids: CASSLDLRGTQYF. The CDR3 coding sequence is TGTGCCAGCAGCTTGGACCTCAGGGGGACCCAGTACTTC.